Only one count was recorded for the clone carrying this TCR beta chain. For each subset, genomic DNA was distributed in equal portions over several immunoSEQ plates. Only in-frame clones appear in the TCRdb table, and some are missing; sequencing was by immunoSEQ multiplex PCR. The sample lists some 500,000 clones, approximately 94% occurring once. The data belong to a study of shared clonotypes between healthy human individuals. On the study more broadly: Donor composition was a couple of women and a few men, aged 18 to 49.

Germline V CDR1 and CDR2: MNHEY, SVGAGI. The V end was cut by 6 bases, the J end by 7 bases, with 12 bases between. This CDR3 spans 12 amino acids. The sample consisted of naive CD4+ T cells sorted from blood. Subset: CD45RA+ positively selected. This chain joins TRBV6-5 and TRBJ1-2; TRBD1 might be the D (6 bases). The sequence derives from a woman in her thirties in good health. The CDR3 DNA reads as TGTGCCAGCAGGAGGGACATTTCTGGCTACACCTTC. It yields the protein CASRRDISGYTF.